This entry describes one TCR beta chain. The data are from a study of blood T cell repertoires in COVID-19. Overall study: The origin of the acute and convalescent COVID-19 samples was the United States, Italy and Spain. The cDNA or gDNA used as material had been derived from T cells, B-cell-depleted T cells, or PBMCs.

Authors' analysis steps: The authors estimated nucleated cell counts from reference gene primer amplification. Using immunoSEQ multiplex PCR, the repertoire was profiled, and TCRdb retains in-frame clones only, with some absent. V, J and clone size were drawn from that table, and D and trimming were deduced from the DNA. The sample consists of about 150,000 clones, 84% of them appearing once. The source is a woman aged 45-65 years with acute or convalescent COVID-19. What was sequenced was peripheral blood.

CDR3 bases: TGTGCCAGCAGGCGGGATTTGGGCGAAAACATTCAGTACTTC. Its protein product is CASRRDLGENIQYF. The chain carries TRBV6-5 and TRBJ2-4, with D perhaps TRBD2 (6 bases). Germline V gives CDR1 MNHEY, CDR2 SVGAGI. The CDR3 has 14 residues. Trimming pared 6 bases from V and 5 bases from J, leaving 14 bases between.